This T cell receptor beta chain was recovered during a study of cytomegalovirus exposure and HLA in healthy donors. Study results and limitations: Later analysis showed most CMV-associated TCR beta chains appearing HLA-restricted. It was taken for granted in presence/absence analyses that sequencing depth across donors was roughly uniform.

The PCR ran on 60 Vbeta and 13 Jbeta primers. Repertoires were generated with immunoSEQ multiplex PCR, while TCRdb's copy carries only in-frame clones and drops some. The profile shows under 250,000 clones, around 73% of them singletons. This clone was found a few times. Its target is unknown. Germline CDR1 is LGHNA and CDR2 is YNFKEQ. The CDR3 spans 14 residues. V gave up 4 bases and J gave up 1 base, with 10 bases separating them. This chain uses TRBV4-2 with TRBJ1-1; D possibly corresponds to TRBD1 (6 bases). Material: PBMCs. This receptor was identified in a male donor in good health and CMV-seronegative. CDR3 nucleotides: TGTGCCAGCAGCCTTAGGACAGCGAACACTGAAGCTTTCTTT. Translation gives CASSLRTANTEAFF.